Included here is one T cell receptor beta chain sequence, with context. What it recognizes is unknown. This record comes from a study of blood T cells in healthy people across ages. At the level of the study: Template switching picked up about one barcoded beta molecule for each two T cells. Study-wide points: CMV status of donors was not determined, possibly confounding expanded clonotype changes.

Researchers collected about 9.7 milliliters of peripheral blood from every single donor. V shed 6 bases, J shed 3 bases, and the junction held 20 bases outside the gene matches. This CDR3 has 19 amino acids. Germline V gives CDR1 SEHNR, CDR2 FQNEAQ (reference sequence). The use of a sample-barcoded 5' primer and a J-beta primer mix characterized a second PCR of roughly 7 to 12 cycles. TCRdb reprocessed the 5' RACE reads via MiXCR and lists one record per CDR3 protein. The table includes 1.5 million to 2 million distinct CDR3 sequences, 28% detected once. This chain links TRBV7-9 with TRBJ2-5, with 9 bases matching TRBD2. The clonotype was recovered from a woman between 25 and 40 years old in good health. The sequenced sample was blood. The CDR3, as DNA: TGTGCCAGCAGTCTCGGACAGCCCGGAGCGGGAGGAACAAAAGAGACCCAGTACTTC. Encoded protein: CASSLGQPGAGGTKETQYF.